The clone carrying this T cell receptor beta chain was seen more than once but under ten times. Its specificity is not known. V was pared by 6 bases and J by 2 bases, with 10 bases of the junction left unmatched. Germline CDR1 reads DFQATT; CDR2 reads SNEGSKA (reference sequence). This CDR3 region has 15 residues. The data derive from a study of blood T cells in healthy people across ages. Broader study findings: PBMCs left unsorted prevented a conclusive naive versus antigen-experienced comparison. Whereas aged donors had fewer naive CD4+ cells, long-lived donors had more of them and higher diversity.

Healthy Caucasians from Russia aged 6 to 90 served as donors. A sample-barcoded 5' primer and a J-beta primer mix were used in a second PCR of roughly 7 to 11 cycles. TCRdb reprocessed the 5' RACE reads via MiXCR and lists one record per CDR3 protein. The table records some 550,000 distinct CDR3 sequences, around half of them present only once. The source of this sequence is an elderly man in good health. The chain couples TRBV20-1 to TRBJ2-5, with 9 nucleotides matching TRBD2. The sequencing sample was made of blood. The chain's CDR3 is CSARKLAGLQETQYF. The CDR3 coding sequence is TGCAGTGCCAGAAAACTAGCGGGCCTACAAGAGACCCAGTACTTC.